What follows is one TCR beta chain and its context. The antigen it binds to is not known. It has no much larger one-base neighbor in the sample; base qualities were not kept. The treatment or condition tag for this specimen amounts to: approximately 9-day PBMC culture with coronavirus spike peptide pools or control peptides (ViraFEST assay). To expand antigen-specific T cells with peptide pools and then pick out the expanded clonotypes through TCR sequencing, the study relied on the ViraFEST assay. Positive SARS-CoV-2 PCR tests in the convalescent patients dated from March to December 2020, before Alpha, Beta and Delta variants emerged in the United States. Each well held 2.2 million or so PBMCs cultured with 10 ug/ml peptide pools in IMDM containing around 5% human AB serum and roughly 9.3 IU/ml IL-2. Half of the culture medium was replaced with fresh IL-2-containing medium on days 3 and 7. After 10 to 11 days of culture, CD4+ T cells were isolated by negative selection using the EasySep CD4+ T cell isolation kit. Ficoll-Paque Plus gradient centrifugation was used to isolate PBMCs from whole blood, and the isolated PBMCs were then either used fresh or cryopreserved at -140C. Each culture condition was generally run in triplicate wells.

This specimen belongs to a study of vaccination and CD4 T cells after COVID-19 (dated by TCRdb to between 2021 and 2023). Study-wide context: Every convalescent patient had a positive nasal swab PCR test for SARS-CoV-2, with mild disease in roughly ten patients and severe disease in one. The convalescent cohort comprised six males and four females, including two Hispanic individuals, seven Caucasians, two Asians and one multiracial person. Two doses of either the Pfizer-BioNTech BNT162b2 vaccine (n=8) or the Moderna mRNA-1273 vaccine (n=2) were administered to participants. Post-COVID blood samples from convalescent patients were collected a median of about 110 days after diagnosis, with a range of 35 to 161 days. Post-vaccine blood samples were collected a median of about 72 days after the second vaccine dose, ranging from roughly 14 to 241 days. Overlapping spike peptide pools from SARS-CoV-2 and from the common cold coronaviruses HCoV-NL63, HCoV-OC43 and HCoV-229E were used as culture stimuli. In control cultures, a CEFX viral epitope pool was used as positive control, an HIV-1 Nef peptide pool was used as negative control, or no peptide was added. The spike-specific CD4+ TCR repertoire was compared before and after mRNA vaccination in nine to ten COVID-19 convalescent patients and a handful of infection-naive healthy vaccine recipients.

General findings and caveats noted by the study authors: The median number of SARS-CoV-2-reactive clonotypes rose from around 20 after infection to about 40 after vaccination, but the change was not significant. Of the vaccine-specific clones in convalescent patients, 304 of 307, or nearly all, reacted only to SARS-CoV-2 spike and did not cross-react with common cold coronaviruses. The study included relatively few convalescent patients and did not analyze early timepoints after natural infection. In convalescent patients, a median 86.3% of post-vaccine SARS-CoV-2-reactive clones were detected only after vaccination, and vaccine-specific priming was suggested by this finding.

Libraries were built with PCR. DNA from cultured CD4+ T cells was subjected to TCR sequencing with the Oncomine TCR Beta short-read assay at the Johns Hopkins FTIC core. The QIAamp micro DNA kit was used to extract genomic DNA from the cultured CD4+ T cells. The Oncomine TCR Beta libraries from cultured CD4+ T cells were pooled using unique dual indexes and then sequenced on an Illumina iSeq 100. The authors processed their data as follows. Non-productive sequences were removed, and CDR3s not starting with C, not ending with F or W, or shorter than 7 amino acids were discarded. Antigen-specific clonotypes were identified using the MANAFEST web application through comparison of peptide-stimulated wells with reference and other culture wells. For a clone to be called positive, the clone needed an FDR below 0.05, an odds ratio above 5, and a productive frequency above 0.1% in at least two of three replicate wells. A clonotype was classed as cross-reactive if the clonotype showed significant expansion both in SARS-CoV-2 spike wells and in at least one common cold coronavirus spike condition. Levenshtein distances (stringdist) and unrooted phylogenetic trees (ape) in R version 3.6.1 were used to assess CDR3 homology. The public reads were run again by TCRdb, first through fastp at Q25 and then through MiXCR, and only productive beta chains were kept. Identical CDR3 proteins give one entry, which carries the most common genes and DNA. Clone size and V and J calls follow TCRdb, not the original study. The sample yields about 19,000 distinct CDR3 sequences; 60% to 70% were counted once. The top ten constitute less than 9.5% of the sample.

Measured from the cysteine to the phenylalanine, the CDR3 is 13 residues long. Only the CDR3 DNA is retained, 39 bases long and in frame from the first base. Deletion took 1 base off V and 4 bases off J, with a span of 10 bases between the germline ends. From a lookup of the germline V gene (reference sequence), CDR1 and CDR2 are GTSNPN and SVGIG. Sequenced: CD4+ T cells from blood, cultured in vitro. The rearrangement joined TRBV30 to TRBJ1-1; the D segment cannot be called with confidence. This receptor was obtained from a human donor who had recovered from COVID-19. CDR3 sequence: CAWSATRVTEAFF. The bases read TGTGCCTGGAGTGCGACTCGGGTCACTGAAGCTTTCTTT.